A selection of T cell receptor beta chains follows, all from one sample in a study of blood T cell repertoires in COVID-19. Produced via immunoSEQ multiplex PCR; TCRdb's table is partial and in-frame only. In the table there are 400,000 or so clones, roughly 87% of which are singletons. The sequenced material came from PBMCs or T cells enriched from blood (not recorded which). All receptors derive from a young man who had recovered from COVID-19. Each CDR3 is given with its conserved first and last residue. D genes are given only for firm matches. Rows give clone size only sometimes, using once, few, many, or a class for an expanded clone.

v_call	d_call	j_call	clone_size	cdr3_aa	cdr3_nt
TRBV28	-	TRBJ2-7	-	CASSSPSRGYEQYF	TGTGCCAGCAGTTCCCCCTCACGAGGTTACGAGCAGTACTTC
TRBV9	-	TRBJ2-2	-	CASSVEPGSNTGELFF	TGTGCCAGCAGCGTAGAACCAGGGTCGAACACCGGGGAGCTGTTTTTT
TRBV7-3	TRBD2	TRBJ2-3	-	CASSLAPSGGAQYF	TGTGCCAGCAGCTTAGCCCCTAGCGGGGGGGCGCAGTATTTT
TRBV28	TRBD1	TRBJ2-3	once	CASSYPGTGAGGDTQYF	TGTGCCAGCAGTTACCCCGGAACAGGGGCAGGTGGGGATACGCAGTATTTT
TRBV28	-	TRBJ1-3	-	CASSLTTPSSGNTIYF	TGTGCCAGCAGTTTAACTACACCGAGCTCTGGAAACACCATATATTTT
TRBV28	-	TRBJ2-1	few	CATPRGGSYNEQFF	TGTGCCACCCCGAGGGGGGGCTCCTACAATGAGCAGTTCTTC
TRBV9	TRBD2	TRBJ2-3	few	CASSPLAGGGDTQYF	TGTGCCAGCAGCCCACTAGCGGGAGGCGGGGATACGCAGTATTTT
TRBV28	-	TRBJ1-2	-	CASSPRGGYGYTF	TGTGCCAGCAGTCCCAGGGGCGGCTATGGCTACACCTTC
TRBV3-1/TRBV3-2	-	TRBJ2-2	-	CASSQDSLRLVGTGELFF	TGTGCCAGCAGCCAAGATTCCCTGCGACTAGTGGGCACCGGGGAGCTGTTTTTT
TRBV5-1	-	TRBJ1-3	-	CASSLEGGVGNTIYF	TGCGCCAGCAGCTTGGAAGGCGGGGTTGGAAACACCATATATTTT
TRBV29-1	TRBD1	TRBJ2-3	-	CSVEQGADTQYF	TGCAGCGTTGAGCAGGGGGCAGATACGCAGTATTTT
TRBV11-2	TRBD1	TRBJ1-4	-	CASSLGTGGINEKLFF	TGTGCCAGCAGCTTGGGGACAGGGGGCATAAATGAAAAACTGTTTTTT
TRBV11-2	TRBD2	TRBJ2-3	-	CASSLFSGSSADTQYF	TGTGCCAGCAGCTTGTTTAGCGGGAGTAGCGCAGATACGCAGTATTTT
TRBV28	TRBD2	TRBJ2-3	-	CASSYGTSGFADTQYF	TGTGCCAGCAGTTATGGGACTAGCGGTTTCGCAGATACGCAGTATTTT
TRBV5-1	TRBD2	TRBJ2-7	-	CASSQTSGSLYEQYF	TGCGCCAGCAGCCAAACTAGCGGGAGTCTCTACGAGCAGTACTTC
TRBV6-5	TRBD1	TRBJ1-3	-	CASSYTRTGRNTIYF	TGTGCCAGCAGTTACACAAGGACAGGGCGGAACACCATATATTTT
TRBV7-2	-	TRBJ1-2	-	CASRLGGSYGYTF	TGTGCCAGCAGGCTAGGAGGGTCCTATGGCTACACCTTC
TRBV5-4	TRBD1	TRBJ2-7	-	CASSRGSGTGHYEQYF	TGTGCCAGCAGCCGGGGGTCCGGGACAGGGCACTACGAGCAGTACTTC
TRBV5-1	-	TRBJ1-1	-	CASSPETGYMNTEAFF	TGCGCCAGCAGCCCCGAGACAGGCTACATGAACACTGAAGCTTTCTTT
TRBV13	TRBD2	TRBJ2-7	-	CASKTTSGATYEQYF	TGTGCCAGCAAAACGACTAGCGGGGCGACCTACGAGCAGTACTTC
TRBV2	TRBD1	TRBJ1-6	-	CASSARDRGIFHF	TGTGCCAGCAGTGCCCGTGACAGGGGAATCTTCCACTTT
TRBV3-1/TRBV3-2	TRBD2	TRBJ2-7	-	CASSQQGGISYEQYF	TGTGCCAGCAGCCAACAGGGAGGGATCTCCTACGAGCAGTACTTC
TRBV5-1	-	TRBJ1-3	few	CASSLGQQGSGNTIYF	TGCGCCAGCAGCTTGGGGCAACAGGGCTCTGGAAACACCATATATTTT
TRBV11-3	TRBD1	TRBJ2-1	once	CASSIRDSNEQFF	TGTGCCAGCAGCATCCGGGACAGCAATGAGCAGTTCTTC
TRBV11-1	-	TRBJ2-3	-	CASSLASRTPQYF	TGTGCCAGCAGCTTAGCGTCTAGAACACCGCAGTATTTT
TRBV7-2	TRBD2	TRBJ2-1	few	CASSFLAGGTYNEQFF	TGTGCCAGCAGCTTCTTAGCGGGAGGAACTTACAATGAGCAGTTCTTC
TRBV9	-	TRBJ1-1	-	CASSVAGGPEAFF	TGTGCCAGCAGCGTAGCGGGGGGTCCTGAAGCTTTCTTT
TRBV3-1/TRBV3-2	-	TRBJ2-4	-	CASSQLGENIQYF	TGTGCCAGCAGCCAACTCGGTGAAAACATTCAGTACTTC
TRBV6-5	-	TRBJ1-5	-	CASTHSTDQPQHF	TGTGCCAGCACCCACAGTACCGATCAGCCCCAGCATTTT
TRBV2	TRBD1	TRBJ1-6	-	CASSGQGTGGNSPLHF	TGTGCCAGCAGCGGACAGGGGACGGGGGGGAATTCACCCCTCCACTTT
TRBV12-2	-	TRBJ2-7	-	CASRPRDYPYEQYF	TGTGCAAGTCGCCCCCGGGACTACCCCTACGAGCAGTACTTC
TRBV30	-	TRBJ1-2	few	CAWSVPGKRHYGYTF	TGTGCCTGGAGTGTACCCGGAAAGCGGCACTATGGCTACACCTTC
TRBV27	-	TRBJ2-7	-	CASSLGTGYEQYF	TGTGCCAGCAGTTTAGGTACTGGCTACGAGCAGTACTTC
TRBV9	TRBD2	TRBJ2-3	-	CASSVDGGRADTQYF	TGTGCCAGCAGCGTAGACGGCGGGAGGGCAGATACGCAGTATTTT
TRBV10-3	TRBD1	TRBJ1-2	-	CAISEQGRGYTF	TGTGCCATCAGTGAACAGGGGCGTGGCTACACCTTC
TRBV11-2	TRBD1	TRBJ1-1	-	CASSSDRGPEAFF	TGTGCCAGCAGCTCAGACAGGGGCCCTGAAGCTTTCTTT
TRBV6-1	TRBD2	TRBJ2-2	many	CASSELGGGSFVELFF	TGTGCCAGCAGTGAACTGGGCGGGGGATCCTTTGTGGAGCTGTTTTTT
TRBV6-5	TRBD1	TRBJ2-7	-	CASTTGTGIHEQYF	TGTGCCAGCACCACCGGGACAGGGATCCACGAGCAGTACTTC
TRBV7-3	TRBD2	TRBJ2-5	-	CASSYLAGGETQYF	TGTGCCAGCAGCTATTTAGCGGGCGGGGAGACCCAGTACTTC
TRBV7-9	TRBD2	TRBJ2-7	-	CASRQGAGSYEQYF	TGTGCCAGTCGTCAGGGAGCGGGATCCTACGAGCAGTACTTC
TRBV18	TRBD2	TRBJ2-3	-	CASSPRTTSGRSTDTQYF	TGTGCCAGCTCACCACGGACGACTAGCGGGAGGAGCACAGATACGCAGTATTTT
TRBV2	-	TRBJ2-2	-	CASSPQGSGELFF	TGTGCCAGCAGTCCGCAGGGGTCCGGGGAGCTGTTTTTT
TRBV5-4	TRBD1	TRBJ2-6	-	CASSSQGASGANVLTF	TGTGCCAGCAGTAGTCAGGGGGCTTCTGGGGCCAACGTCCTGACTTTC
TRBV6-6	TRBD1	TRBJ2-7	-	CASSYDPRGWEQYF	TGTGCCAGCAGTTACGATCCCAGGGGGTGGGAGCAGTACTTC
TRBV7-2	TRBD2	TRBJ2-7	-	CASSSRASGRTYEQYF	TGTGCCAGCAGCTCGAGGGCTAGCGGGAGGACCTACGAGCAGTACTTC
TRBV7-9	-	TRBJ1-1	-	CASSKWRETEAFF	TGTGCCAGCAGCAAATGGAGGGAGACTGAAGCTTTCTTT
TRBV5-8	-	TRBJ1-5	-	CASSPTAGGQPQHF	TGTGCCAGCAGCCCGACCGCGGGAGGGCAGCCCCAGCATTTT
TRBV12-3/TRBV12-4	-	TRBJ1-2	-	CASSSRAQYGYTF	TGTGCCAGCAGTTCCAGGGCCCAGTACGGCTACACCTTC